This T cell receptor beta chain emerged from a study of blood T cells in healthy people across ages. It was with a sample-barcoded 5' primer and a J-beta primer mix that a second PCR of roughly 7 to 12 cycles was run. Via MiXCR, TCRdb re-called the 5' RACE reads, giving one row per CDR3 protein. This table has 550,000 to 750,000 distinct CDR3 sequences, 20% to 25% appearing once. This clonotype was seen repeatedly, ten times or more. V shed 2 bases and J shed 3 bases, with 4 bases lying between them. CDR3 length: 12 residues. The J gene is TRBJ2-5, the V gene TRBV12-3 or TRBV12-4; D remains ambiguous. The sequence derives from a man between 65 and 79 years old in good health. Specimen: blood. CDR3 sequence reads: CASSLREETQYF. The DNA for the CDR3 is TGTGCCAGCAGTTTACGGGAAGAGACCCAGTACTTC.